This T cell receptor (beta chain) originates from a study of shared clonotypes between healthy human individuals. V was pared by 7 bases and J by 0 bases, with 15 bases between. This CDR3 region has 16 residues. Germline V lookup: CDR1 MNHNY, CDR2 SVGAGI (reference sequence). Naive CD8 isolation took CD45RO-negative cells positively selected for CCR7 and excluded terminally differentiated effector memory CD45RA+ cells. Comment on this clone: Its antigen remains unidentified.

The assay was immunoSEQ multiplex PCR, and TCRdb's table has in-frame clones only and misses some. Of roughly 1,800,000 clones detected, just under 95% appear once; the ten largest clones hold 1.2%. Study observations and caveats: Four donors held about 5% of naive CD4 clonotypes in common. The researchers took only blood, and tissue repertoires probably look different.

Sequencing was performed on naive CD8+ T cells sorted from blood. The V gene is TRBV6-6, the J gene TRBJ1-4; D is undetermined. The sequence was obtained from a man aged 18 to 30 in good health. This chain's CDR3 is CASIWSEGATNEKLFF. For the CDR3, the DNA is TGTGCCAGCATCTGGTCAGAAGGAGCAACTAATGAAAAACTGTTTTTT.